This T cell receptor beta chain was recovered during a study of CD8 T cells in Susac syndrome. Germline trimming cut 4 bases from V and 3 bases from J; bases unmatched to any gene: 9. The germline V gene encodes CDR1 MGHDK and CDR2 SYGVNS. The CDR3 loop spans 18 amino acids. Reverse transcription of about 0.45 to 1 ug RNA was performed with random hexamers. MiXCR was run by TCRdb on the immunoSEQ multiplex PCR reads, yielding one entry per CDR3 protein. Of 180,000 or so distinct CDR3 sequences detected, around 94% appear once; the ten largest clones hold under 0.15%. Sequencing was performed on CD4+ T cells from PBMCs. This chain links TRBV25-1 with TRBJ2-6; 10 bases match TRBD1. This receptor was taken from a human donor in good health. The CDR3 coding sequence is TGTGCCAGCAGTGGGTTGACAGGGGGCGGAGGTGGGGCCAACGTCCTGACTTTC. This translates into CASSGLTGGGGGANVLTF.